A single sample gave rise to the 30 T cell receptor beta chains below, sequenced in a study of shared clonotypes between healthy human individuals. The assay was immunoSEQ multiplex PCR, and TCRdb's table has in-frame clones only and misses some. The sample lists around 600,000 clones; roughly 97% were seen once. Sequencing was performed on naive CD4+ T cells sorted from blood. The subset here: CD45RA+ positively selected. Receptors were obtained from a woman aged 25 to 45 in good health.

The chain joins TRBV5-1 to TRBJ2-1; D is ambiguous. V lost 0 bases and J 3 bases, leaving 4 bases between the germline ends. CDR1 and CDR2 (germline): SGHRS, YFSETQ. CDR3 length: 13 residues. CDR3 coding DNA: TGCGCCAGCAGCTTGGGTGACTACAATGAGCAGTTCTTC. The encoded protein is CASSLGDYNEQFF.

V is TRBV28 and J is TRBJ2-1; weak D call: TRBD1 (5 bases). CDR3 size: 13 residues. Trimming removed 7 bases at V and 9 bases at J, with 16 bases between. Germline V gene data show CDR1 as MDHEN and CDR2 as SYDVKM. The chain's CDR3 is CASIPKGIGEQFF. The CDR3 DNA follows: TGTGCCAGCATCCCTAAGGGGATAGGTGAGCAGTTCTTC.

V usage is TRBV5-1 and J usage is TRBJ1-2; D might be TRBD1 (5 bases). The CDR3 sequence is 16 residues long. CDR1 is SGHRS, CDR2 YFSETQ, per germline. The V end was cut by 1 base, the J end by 2 bases, with 15 bases between. The CDR3 DNA follows: TGCGCCAGCAGCTTGAGTCCCCGGGACCCAAACTATGGCTACACCTTC. Residues: CASSLSPRDPNYGYTF.

This clone was observed once. V is TRBV12-1 and J is TRBJ2-6; TRBD1, as called in the table, went unchecked against the DNA. TRBV12-1 is a pseudogene. The CDR3 length is 20 residues. CDR3: CASSSSSGTERYTGANVLTF. In DNA, the CDR3 is TGTGCCAGCAGCTCTTCATCCGGGACAGAAAGATACACTGGGGCCAACGTCCTGACTTTC.

J is TRBJ2-2 and V is TRBV9; 8 nucleotides match TRBD1. Germline CDR1 reads SGDLS; CDR2 reads YYNGEE. V was pared by 0 bases and J by 8 bases, with 3 bases of the junction left unmatched. The CDR3 covers 14 residues. CDR3 region: CASSVAQGVGELFF. CDR3 sequence (DNA): TGTGCCAGCAGCGTAGCACAGGGGGTAGGGGAGCTGTTTTTT.

This clone was counted once. Different DNA sequences within this sample yield the same CDR3. This chain links TRBV2 with TRBJ2-2, with 13 positions matching TRBD2. J was trimmed by 5 bases and V by 3 bases; bases with no gene match: 0. The CDR3 sequence is 15 residues long. Germline CDR1 SNHLY, CDR2 FYNNEI. The CDR3 coding sequence is TGTGCCAGCAGTGAGGGACTAGCGGGGACCGGGGAGCTGTTTTTT. This gives the protein CASSEGLAGTGELFF.

The genes are TRBV27 and TRBJ2-2; 8 positions match TRBD1. This CDR3 contains 16 residues. The ends lost 5 bases at V and 2 bases at J; junction bases unmatched: 7. Germline V gene data show CDR1 as MNHEY and CDR2 as SMNVEV (reference sequence). CDR3 region: CASSMIQGGNTGELFF. In nucleotides, the CDR3 is TGTGCCAGCAGTATGATACAGGGGGGTAACACCGGGGAGCTGTTTTTT.

The chain combines TRBV5-1 with TRBJ2-1; D unclear. The CDR3 runs 15 residues. Trimming cost V 4 bases and J 6 bases, with 17 bases left between them. Germline V CDR1 and CDR2: SGHRS, YFSETQ. CDR3 protein: CASSHTNPFINEQFF. The CDR3 coding sequence is TGCGCCAGCAGCCATACAAACCCTTTTATCAATGAGCAGTTCTTC. Drawing the rest from reference TRBV5-1 and TRBJ2-1, the complete variable domain is KAGVTQTPRYLIKTRGQQVTLSCSPISGHRSVSWYQQTPGQGLQFLFEYFSETQRNKGNFPGRFSGRQFSNSRSEMNVSTLELGDSALYLCASSHTNPFINEQFFGPGTRLTVL.

V usage is TRBV18 and J usage is TRBJ2-3; D uncertain. The CDR3 runs to 13 residues. Germline-derived CDR1 and CDR2 are KGHSH and LQKENI. Trimming left V 2 bases short and J 2 bases short, with 5 bases between. Written as DNA, the CDR3 is TGTGCCAGCTCACCAGGAGTCACAGATACGCAGTATTTT. This sequence encodes CASSPGVTDTQYF.

This sequence joins TRBV28 and TRBJ1-2, with D hard to call. CDR3 length: 11 residues. CDR1 is MDHEN, CDR2 SYDVKM, per germline. V lost 6 bases to trimming and J lost 5 bases, with 7 bases between them. For the CDR3, the DNA is TGTGCCAGCAGCGAGAAGTATGGCTACACCTTC. As protein: CASSEKYGYTF.

This clone was seen once. The genes are TRBV27 and TRBJ1-2; no clear D gene. CDR3 size: 12 residues. Germline loops: CDR1 MNHEY, CDR2 SMNVEV (reference sequence). With 2 bases removed from V and 6 bases from J, the gap between germline ends came to 7 bases. CDR3 residues: CASSLGGDGYTF. The DNA for the CDR3 is TGTGCCAGCAGTTTAGGAGGCGATGGCTACACCTTC.

V usage is TRBV7-2 and J usage is TRBJ2-7; D is possibly TRBD1 or TRBD2 (5 bases each). The V and J ends lost 5 bases and 3 bases respectively, with 11 bases between them. CDR3 size: 13 residues. The germline V gene encodes CDR1 SGHTA and CDR2 FQGNSA. CDR3 sequence: CASSPRENYEQYF. As DNA, the CDR3 is TGTGCCAGCAGCCCCAGGGAGAACTACGAGCAGTACTTC.

The chain is built from TRBV28 and TRBJ1-2, with D maybe TRBD1 (6 bases). This CDR3 region has 12 residues. V was cut by 6 bases and J by 8 bases, with 13 bases left in between. CDR1 MDHEN and CDR2 SYDVKM come from the germline V gene. CDR3 DNA sequence: TGTGCCAGCAGGAACAGGGTCGGCGGCTACACCTTC. The encoded protein is CASRNRVGGYTF.

This sequence joins TRBV7-8 and TRBJ1-1, with 7 bases identical to TRBD1. Germline V gene lookup returns CDR1 SGHVS and CDR2 FQNEAQ. The CDR3 sequence is 14 residues long. Germline trimming cut 4 bases from V and 5 bases from J; bases unmatched to any gene: 7. CDR3 nucleotides: TGTGCCAGCAGCTCCTACGACAGGGAAACTGAAGCTTTCTTT. Translated, it gives CASSSYDRETEAFF.

The chain recombines TRBV11-2 with TRBJ2-7, with D perhaps given as TRBD1 or TRBD2 (5 bases each). The germline CDR1 and CDR2 sequences are SGHAT and FQNNGV. The CDR3 covers 15 residues. V gave up 2 bases and J gave up 1 base, with 12 bases separating them. As DNA, the CDR3 is TGTGCCAGCAGCTTAACAAGGGGCGGGTCCTACGAGCAGTACTTC. It is translated as CASSLTRGGSYEQYF.

V gene TRBV5-1 combines with J gene TRBJ2-1; 9 positions match TRBD2. The V and J ends lost 0 bases and 4 bases, in that order; junction bases with no gene match: 11. Germline V gene sequence: CDR1 SGHRS, CDR2 YFSETQ. The CDR3 runs 18 residues. The CDR3: CASSLGVSGSTRYNEQFF. The CDR3 region has the DNA TGCGCCAGCAGCTTGGGTGTTAGCGGGAGTACTAGGTACAATGAGCAGTTCTTC.

On this clone: The same CDR3 arises from other DNA sequences in this sample as well. J is TRBJ2-3 and V is TRBV5-1, with D uncertain. This CDR3 is 13 amino acids long. Germline CDR1 is SGHRS and CDR2 is YFSETQ. Trimming stripped 1 base from V and 4 bases from J, with 7 bases between. CDR3 in DNA: TGCGCCAGCAGCTTGAGGACGGCAGATACGCAGTATTTT. It yields the protein CASSLRTADTQYF. The complete variable domain, with remaining parts taken from reference TRBV5-1 and TRBJ2-3, reads KAGVTQTPRYLIKTRGQQVTLSCSPISGHRSVSWYQQTPGQGLQFLFEYFSETQRNKGNFPGRFSGRQFSNSRSEMNVSTLELGDSALYLCASSLRTADTQYFGPGTRLTVL.

The chain links TRBV14 to TRBJ1-2; 7 bases are a match to TRBD1. With V trimmed by 4 bases and J by 3 bases, 8 bases remained unmatched. The CDR3 is made up of 15 amino acids. CDR1 is SGHDN and CDR2 is FVKESK in the germline V gene. The CDR3 reads CASSPNHGQDYGYTF. CDR3 DNA sequence: TGTGCCAGCAGCCCAAACCACGGACAGGACTATGGCTACACCTTC.

J is TRBJ2-3 and V is TRBV4-2; possibly TRBD1 or TRBD2 for D (6 bases each). Germline CDR1 is LGHNA and CDR2 is YNFKEQ. The CDR3 is 16 amino acids. The V end lost 0 bases, the J end lost 8 bases, and 18 bases lay between the germline ends. The CDR3 bases are TGTGCCAGCAGCCAAGATGGGGGGCCTGGGACGGGTACGCAGTATTTT. Translation: CASSQDGGPGTGTQYF.

The V and J genes are TRBV4-1 and TRBJ2-1; 11 nucleotides agree with TRBD2. With V trimmed by 3 bases and J by 4 bases, 2 bases remained unmatched. Looked up from germline, CDR1 is MGHRA and CDR2 is YSYEKL. CDR3 length equals 15 residues. CDR3 sequence reads: CASSHIAGGYNEQFF. For the CDR3, the DNA is TGCGCCAGCAGCCACATAGCGGGAGGGTACAATGAGCAGTTCTTC.

This clone was detected only once. The chain joins TRBV6-5 to TRBJ1-4; D is ambiguous. Trimming cost V 8 bases and J 8 bases, with 6 bases left between them. Germline V gives CDR1 MNHEY, CDR2 SVGAGI. This CDR3 comprises 10 residues. Here the CDR3 reads CASGREKLFF. CDR3 in DNA: TGTGCCAGCGGTCGAGAAAAACTGTTTTTT.

V and J are TRBV28 and TRBJ2-5; 7 nucleotides align to TRBD2. The CDR3 extends over 13 amino acids. Looked up from germline, CDR1 is MDHEN and CDR2 is SYDVKM. After removal of 3 bases from V and 4 bases from J, the junction contained 2 bases not matched to a gene. The CDR3 is CASSLSGIETQYF. Written as DNA, the CDR3 is TGTGCCAGCAGTTTGAGCGGGATAGAGACCCAGTACTTC.

The chain is built from TRBV11-2 and TRBJ2-5; D assignment may be TRBD1 or TRBD2 (6 bases each). Trimming pared 5 bases from V and 3 bases from J, leaving 13 bases between. Germline CDR1 SGHAT, CDR2 FQNNGV. The CDR3 is made up of 14 amino acids. CDR3 region: CASSPVGGEETQYF. CDR3 sequence (DNA): TGTGCCAGCAGCCCAGTCGGGGGCGAAGAGACCCAGTACTTC.

This clone was counted a single time. The chain carries TRBV19 and TRBJ2-2; 7 nucleotides line up with TRBD2. Germline V gene lookup returns CDR1 LNHDA and CDR2 SQIVND (reference sequence). This CDR3 is 16 amino acids long. V shed 6 bases, J shed 5 bases, and the junction held 12 bases outside the gene matches. CDR3 DNA: TGTGCCAGTAGACCTGGGAGGGCACCGGGGACCGGGGAGCTGTTTTTT. It encodes CASRPGRAPGTGELFF.

The chain uses TRBV29-1 and TRBJ2-5; D not resolved. The V gene's germline CDR1 is SQVTM and CDR2 ANQGSEA. CDR3 size: 13 residues. V was trimmed by 3 bases and J by 5 bases, leaving 13 bases between them. The DNA for the CDR3 is TGCAGCGTTGAGCGGCTAGAAGGGGAGACCCAGTACTTC. Its translation: CSVERLEGETQYF.

The genes are TRBV30 and TRBJ1-4; no clear D. CDR3 length: 15 residues. Germline values: CDR1 GTSNPN, CDR2 SVGIG (reference sequence). Trimming took 0 bases from V and 10 from J, leaving 18 bases between them. For the CDR3, the DNA is TGTGCCTGGAGTGTATCGATCGGCAGGAAGGGAAAACTGTTTTTT. It translates to CAWSVSIGRKGKLFF.

This clone showed up just once. This chain connects TRBV11-2 to TRBJ2-5, with 11 bases identical to TRBD2. TRBJ2-7 explains the end of the DNA better; the J call may be wrong. This CDR3 has 15 amino acids. Germline V gene sequence: CDR1 SGHAT, CDR2 FQNNGV. The CDR3 reads CASSSTSGKNPEQYF. CDR3 nucleotides: TGTGCCAGCAGCTCGACTAGCGGGAAAAACCCCGAGCAGTACTTC.

CDR3 coding DNA: TGCGCCAGCAGGAGCAGCGGGGGCTCCTACAATGAGCAGTTCTTC. Amino acids: CASRSSGGSYNEQFF. The chain uses TRBV5-1 and TRBJ2-1, with 8 nucleotides matching TRBD2. The V gene end was trimmed by 5 bases and the J gene end by 0 bases; junction bases not matched to a gene: 4. This CDR3 is built from 15 residues. The germline CDR1 and CDR2 sequences are SGHRS and YFSETQ.

The chain has TRBV27 and TRBJ1-6; D remains unclear. Between the trimmed V and J ends, which lost 6 bases and 9 bases, there was a span of 12 bases. The CDR3 length is 13 residues. The germline CDR1 and CDR2 sequences are MNHEY and SMNVEV (reference sequence). The chain's CDR3 is CASRGNLGSPLHF. DNA of the CDR3: TGTGCCAGCAGAGGGAATTTGGGTTCACCCCTCCACTTT.

The V call is TRBV19, the J call TRBJ2-2; the match to TRBD1 covers 11 bases. CDR3 length equals 15 residues. The J segment lost 5 bases and the V segment lost 3 bases, leaving 2 bases of the junction unmatched. Germline CDR1 and CDR2: LNHDA and SQIVND (reference sequence). The CDR3 region is CASSIRDRGTGELFF. The CDR3 region has the DNA TGTGCCAGTAGTATTAGGGACAGGGGGACCGGGGAGCTGTTTTTT.